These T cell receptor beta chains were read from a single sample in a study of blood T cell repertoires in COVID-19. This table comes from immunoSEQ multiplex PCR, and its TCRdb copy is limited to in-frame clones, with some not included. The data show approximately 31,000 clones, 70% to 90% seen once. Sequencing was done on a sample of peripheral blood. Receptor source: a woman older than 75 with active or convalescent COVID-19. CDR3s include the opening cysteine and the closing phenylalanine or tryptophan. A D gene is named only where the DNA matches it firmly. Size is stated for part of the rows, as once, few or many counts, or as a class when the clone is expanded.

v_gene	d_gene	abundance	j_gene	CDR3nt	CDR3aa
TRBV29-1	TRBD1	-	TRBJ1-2	TGCAGCGTGACAGGGGAATCGTTCCATGGCTACACCTTC	CSVTGESFHGYTF
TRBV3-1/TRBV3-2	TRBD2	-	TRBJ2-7	TGTGCCAGCAGCCAAGATCCGAGGGCTAGCGGCGACTACGAGCAGTACTTC	CASSQDPRASGDYEQYF
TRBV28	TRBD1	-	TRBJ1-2	TGTGCCTCGAGACAGGGGTATGGCTACACCTTC	CASRQGYGYTF
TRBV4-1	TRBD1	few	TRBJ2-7	TGCGCCAGCAGCCACCCGGACAGGGCTGGGTACGAGCAGTACTTC	CASSHPDRAGYEQYF
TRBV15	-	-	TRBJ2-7	TGTGCCACCAGCAGCGGACGGGGTTCCTACGAGCAGTACTTC	CATSSGRGSYEQYF
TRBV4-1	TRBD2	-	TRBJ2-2	TGCGCCAGCAGCCAAGATCGAGCGGGAGTTGGCGGGGAGCTGTTTTTT	CASSQDRAGVGGELFF
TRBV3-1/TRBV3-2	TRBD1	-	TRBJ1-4	TGTGCCAGCAGCGTGTATAGGGACAGCTATGAAAAACTGTTTTTT	CASSVYRDSYEKLFF
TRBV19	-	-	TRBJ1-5	TGTGCCAGTAGTTCGCCTCCCGGCGCAGGCAGCAATCAGCCCCAGCATTTT	CASSSPPGAGSNQPQHF
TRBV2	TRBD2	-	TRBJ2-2	TGTGCCAGCAGTGGTGATAGCGGGACGTTCGGGGAGCTGTTTTTT	CASSGDSGTFGELFF
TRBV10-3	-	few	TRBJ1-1	TGTGCCATCAGGGCGGATTCTGAAGCTTTCTTT	CAIRADSEAFF
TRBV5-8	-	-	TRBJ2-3	TGTGCCAGCCTCCTTGGGCTAATTCGCCCAGATACGCAGTATTTT	CASLLGLIRPDTQYF
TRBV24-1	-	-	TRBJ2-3	TGTGCCACCGGGGCCAGCACAGATACGCAGTATTTT	CATGASTDTQYF
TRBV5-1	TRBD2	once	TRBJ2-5	TGCGCCAGCAGCGCCGGGGGGGCCGGTGGAGAGACCCAGTACTTC	CASSAGGAGGETQYF
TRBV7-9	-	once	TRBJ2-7	TGTGCCAGCAGCCAGGAGGCAGGGGCGAACTACGAGCAGTACTTC	CASSQEAGANYEQYF
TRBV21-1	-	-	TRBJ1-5	TGTGCCAGCAGCACCAAAGAGCACAGCCCCAGCAATCAGCCCCAGCATTTT	CASSTKEHSPSNQPQHF
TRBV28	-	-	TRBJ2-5	TGTGCCAGCACCCAACAAGAGACCCAGTACTTC	CASTQQETQYF
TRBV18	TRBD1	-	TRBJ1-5	TGTGCCAGCTCACCGGACAGGGGGTTGGGTCAGCCCCAGCATTTT	CASSPDRGLGQPQHF
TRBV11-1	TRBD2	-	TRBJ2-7	TGTGCCAGCAGCTTAGTCGGGACTATAAGCTCCTACGAGCAGTACTTC	CASSLVGTISSYEQYF
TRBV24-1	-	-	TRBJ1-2	TGTGCCACCAGCATAGGACAACAGCAATACAACTATGGCTACACCTTC	CATSIGQQQYNYGYTF
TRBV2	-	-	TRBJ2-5	TGTGCCAGCAGTGATTTACCCGGTGGGACCCAGTACTTC	CASSDLPGGTQYF
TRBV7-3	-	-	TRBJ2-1	TGTGCCAGCAGCTTAGACAGGAGCTCCTACAATGAGCAGTTCTTC	CASSLDRSSYNEQFF
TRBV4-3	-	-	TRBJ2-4	TGCGCCAGCAGCCAAGTTTTAAGCCCTCCTGAAAACATTCAGTACTTC	CASSQVLSPPENIQYF
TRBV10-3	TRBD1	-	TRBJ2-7	TGTGCCATCGGACGGGACAGGGGGGCCTACGAGCAGTACTTC	CAIGRDRGAYEQYF
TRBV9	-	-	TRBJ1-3	TGTGCCAGCAGCGTAGAACAATCTGGAAACACCATATATTTT	CASSVEQSGNTIYF